This T cell receptor beta chain was documented in a study of response to subunit inactivated influenza vaccine. General study results and limits: Only a handful of new T cells, the authors suggested, are recruited with each seasonal influenza vaccination.

This clonotype was detected a few times. As yet, its antigen is unknown. CDR3 length equals 16 residues. V was trimmed by 5 bases and J by 1 base, leaving 18 bases between them. Germline loops: CDR1 SQVTM, CDR2 ANQGSEA. TCRdb ran MiXCR on the RT-PCR reads and lists one entry per CDR3 protein. The sample yields 650,000 to 700,000 distinct CDR3 sequences, 15% to 18% seen once. The sample here was PBMCs from blood, taken roughly 12 days after vaccination. This chain uses TRBV29-1 with TRBJ2-1; maybe TRBD1 (6 bases). This clonotype was obtained from a man aged 50 or older who received an inactivated influenza vaccine. CDR3 sequence: CSVKTRGYASYNEQFF. CDR3 nucleotide sequence: TGCAGCGTTAAGACCAGGGGATACGCATCCTACAATGAGCAGTTCTTC.